There are a few counts of the clone carrying this T cell receptor (beta chain). Its antigen is not identified. This specimen belongs to a study of shared clonotypes between healthy human individuals. The study's findings and limits: Among the subsets, naive ones generally showed larger estimated richness than memory ones.

The CDR3 spans 15 residues. Germline-derived CDR1 and CDR2 are MDHEN and SYDVKM. V shed 7 bases and J 7 bases; nucleotides not matched to a gene: 13. Investigators divided CD4+ cells into CD45RA+ naive and CD45RA-negative memory subsets. In the study's own analysis: Filtering was not the same, since immunoSEQ gave junction-only sequences without quality scores. The repertoire was sequenced with immunoSEQ multiplex PCR; TCRdb's copy has only in-frame clones and lacks some. The DNA was the basis for D and trimming; V, J and clone size are from that table. The sample holds some 980,000 clones, roughly 72% seen once.

The V and J genes are TRBV28 and TRBJ1-1; 9 bases line up with TRBD1. The receptor was derived from a man aged 18-30 years in good health. Sample: memory CD4+ T cells sorted from blood. Subset indicated: CD45RA-negative fraction. The CDR3 here is CASNLWTGEMVEAFF. In DNA form, the CDR3 reads TGTGCCAGCAACCTCTGGACAGGGGAGATGGTTGAAGCTTTCTTT.